The rows below give T cell receptor beta chains drawn from one sample of a study of beta chain features in type 1 diabetes. Profiling relied on immunoSEQ multiplex PCR, and the TCRdb table lists in-frame clones only, not all of them. The table shows 50,000 or so clones, with approximately 45% occurring only once. Sequencing was performed on Tregs from blood. All receptors come from a man younger than 45 with type 1 diabetes. Both conserved end residues are part of each CDR3. Each record gives: J gene, clone size, V gene, D gene, CDR3 protein, CDR3 DNA. The D gene is left open where the match is weak. Size values are once, few and many counts, or a class for expanded clones, and some rows have none.

>TRBJ1-3|-|TRBV28|-
CASVYGFSGNTIYF
TGTGCCAGTGTTTACGGGTTCTCTGGAAACACCATATATTTT
>TRBJ1-3|-|TRBV10-3|-
CAISESGQGMFGNTIYF
TGTGCCATCAGTGAGTCGGGGCAGGGGATGTTTGGAAACACCATATATTTT
>TRBJ2-4|-|TRBV6-5|-
CASSPGGSRENIQYF
TGTGCCAGCAGCCCTGGGGGGTCGCGCGAAAACATTCAGTACTTC
>TRBJ1-2|-|TRBV5-4|TRBD1
CASSLGQGARGYTF
TGTGCCAGCAGCTTGGGGCAGGGGGCGCGAGGCTACACCTTC
>TRBJ1-2|-|TRBV7-2|-
CASSLARGRYNYGYTF
TGTGCCAGCAGCTTAGCCCGGGGGAGGTACAACTATGGCTACACCTTC
>TRBJ1-4|-|TRBV19|-
CASSLYGTSPEKLFF
TGTGCCAGTAGCTTATACGGGACTTCCCCCGAAAAACTGTTTTTT
>TRBJ2-3|-|TRBV7-6|TRBD2
CASSSIAGLTDTQYF
TGTGCCAGCAGCTCAATAGCGGGCCTCACAGATACGCAGTATTTT
>TRBJ2-5|once|TRBV30|-
CAWGGETQYF
TGTGCCTGGGGGGGGGAGACCCAGTACTTC
>TRBJ2-7|few|TRBV7-2|TRBD2
CASSLVPRERYEQYF
TGTGCCAGCAGCTTAGTTCCGCGGGAGAGGTACGAGCAGTACTTC
>TRBJ2-7|few|TRBV7-6|-
CASSLEPRPTVGAHEQYF
TGTGCCAGCAGCTTAGAACCCCGACCAACGGTCGGAGCCCACGAGCAGTACTTC
>TRBJ1-2|-|TRBV6-5|-
CAAQLGGDYGYTF
TGTGCCGCTCAACTAGGGGGAGACTATGGCTACACCTTC
>TRBJ2-7|-|TRBV7-2|TRBD2
CASSASGLHLLYEQYF
TGTGCCAGCAGCGCTTCGGGACTACACCTTCTTTACGAGCAGTACTTC
>TRBJ2-3|few|TRBV7-3|TRBD2
CASSLTGGPRYGQYF
TGTGCCAGCAGCTTAACGGGAGGGCCTCGTTATGGGCAGTATTTT
>TRBJ1-1|-|TRBV5-1|TRBD1
CASSLGTAMNTEAFF
TGCGCCAGCAGCCTAGGGACAGCAATGAACACTGAAGCTTTCTTT
>TRBJ2-5|-|TRBV18|-
CASSPSAGTRETQYF
TGTGCCAGCTCACCATCGGCAGGGACTCGGGAGACCCAGTACTTC
>TRBJ2-3|few|TRBV5-1|-
CASSLSDNLGTDTQYF
TGCGCCAGCAGCTTGTCAGACAACTTAGGCACAGATACGCAGTATTTT
>TRBJ1-2|-|TRBV7-2|-
CASSSTRRPYGYTF
TGCGCCAGCAGCTCGACTAGGAGACCCTATGGCTACACCTTC
>TRBJ1-1|few|TRBV6-5|TRBD1
CASSLQGAWTEAFF
TGTGCCAGCAGTCTACAGGGGGCGTGGACTGAAGCTTTCTTT
>TRBJ1-4|-|TRBV6-1|TRBD1
CADRANEKLFF
TGTGCGGACAGGGCCAATGAAAAACTGTTTTTT
>TRBJ1-5|-|TRBV28|TRBD1
CASRQGSQPQHF
TGTGCCAGCAGACAGGGGTCTCAGCCCCAGCATTTT
>TRBJ1-3|-|TRBV9|-
CASSFTTGTNSGNTIYF
TGTGCCAGCAGCTTTACGACAGGTACCAACTCTGGAAACACCATATATTTT
>TRBJ1-2|-|TRBV28|-
CASRTGEGRGYTF
TGTGCCAGCAGAACCGGCGAGGGTAGGGGCTACACCTTC